This TCR beta chain was observed in a study of shared clonotypes between healthy human individuals. About the study: Donor composition was a couple of women and a few men, aged 18 to 49.

Sequencing used immunoSEQ multiplex PCR; TCRdb keeps in-frame clones, though not all of them. The sample carries about 2,200,000 clones, 90% to 95% recorded once. V was trimmed by 3 bases and J by 4 bases, leaving 10 bases between them. Germline V gene sequence: CDR1 SGHAT, CDR2 FQNNGV. This CDR3 has 13 amino acids. The naive CD8 subset, CD45RO-negative cells positively selected for CCR7, excluded terminally differentiated effector memory CD45RA+ cells. Sample: naive CD8+ T cells from PBMCs. The chain has TRBV11-2 and TRBJ2-7; no firm D call. The clonotype was recovered from a man between 18 and 29 years old in good health. Some clones in this sample may be carry-over from other donors' samples. CDR3 DNA: TGTGCCAGCAGCTTGGCTCTAGATTACGAGCAGTACTTC. This encodes CASSLALDYEQYF.